Listed below are T cell receptor beta chains from one sample, sequenced in a study of shared clonotypes between healthy human individuals. Assay used: immunoSEQ multiplex PCR; TCRdb lists only in-frame clones, some missing. The sample holds more than 1,200,000 clones; approximately 98.5% are singletons and the top ten take 0.36%. The sequenced sample was naive CD4+ T cells sorted from blood. The receptors stem from a young man in good health. CDR3s include the opening cysteine and the closing phenylalanine or tryptophan. A D gene is named only where the DNA matches it firmly. Some rows have no size entry. The others give once, few or many, or a class for an expanded clone.

>.|TRBV11-3|TRBJ1-4|TRBD1
CASSILGRGGEKLFF
TGTGCCAGCAGCATACTCGGACGAGGGGGCGAAAAACTGTTTTTT
>.|TRBV5-1|TRBJ1-4|.
CASSNLPTGMEEKLFF
TGCGCCAGCAGCAATCTACCGACAGGTATGGAAGAAAAACTGTTTTTT
>.|TRBV6-6|TRBJ1-5|.
CASGRSHRDSNQPQHF
TGTGCCAGCGGCCGGTCACACCGGGATAGCAATCAGCCCCAGCATTTT
>.|TRBV5-1|TRBJ2-1|.
CASSLEISWINEQFF
TGCGCCAGCAGCTTGGAGATTAGCTGGATCAATGAGCAGTTCTTC
>.|TRBV5-1|TRBJ1-1|.
CASSLSGRTEAFF
TGCGCCAGCAGCTTGAGCGGACGCACTGAAGCTTTCTTT
>.|TRBV28|TRBJ2-7|TRBD2
CASRDNSGSGSYEQYF
TGTGCCAGCAGGGATAATAGCGGGAGTGGCTCCTACGAGCAGTACTTC
>.|TRBV6-5|TRBJ1-2|.
CASSYSSRDYGYTF
TGTGCCAGCAGTTACTCGAGCCGAGACTATGGCTACACCTTC
>.|TRBV10-3|TRBJ1-1|TRBD1
CAIRRQGMNTEAFF
TGTGCCATCAGGAGACAGGGAATGAACACTGAAGCTTTCTTT
>.|TRBV6-5|TRBJ2-5|TRBD1
CASSYWRQGQSAQYF
TGTGCCAGCAGTTACTGGCGACAGGGGCAATCGGCCCAGTACTTC
>once|TRBV28|TRBJ2-7|.
CASSLQGRAYEQYF
TGTGCCAGCAGTTTACAGGGTCGAGCATACGAGCAGTACTTC
>.|TRBV27|TRBJ2-3|TRBD2
CASSQRSGRASTQYF
TGTGCCAGCAGCCAGCGAAGCGGGAGGGCCAGTACGCAGTATTTT
>.|TRBV29-1|TRBJ1-1|.
CSVHADRDTEAFF
TGCAGCGTTCACGCCGATAGGGACACTGAAGCTTTCTTT
>.|TRBV6-1|TRBJ2-1|.
CASTVRELEQFF
TGTGCCAGCACGGTAAGGGAGCTTGAGCAGTTCTTC
>.|TRBV21-1|TRBJ2-1|.
CASSIQGFSYNEQFF
TGTGCCAGCAGCATACAGGGGTTTTCCTACAATGAGCAGTTCTTC
>once|TRBV28|TRBJ2-7|TRBD2
CASSILGTSGTYEQYF
TGTGCCAGCAGTATACTCGGGACTAGCGGTACCTACGAGCAGTACTTC
>.|TRBV19|TRBJ2-7|TRBD2
CASSIGLAGAYEQYF
TGTGCCAGTTCCATCGGACTAGCGGGAGCGTACGAGCAGTACTTC
>.|TRBV5-4|TRBJ1-2|TRBD1
CASSGDRAVYGYTF
TGTGCCAGCAGCGGGGACAGGGCCGTCTATGGCTACACCTTC
>.|TRBV6-5|TRBJ2-7|TRBD1
CASSYSLQGARYEQYF
TGTGCCAGCAGTTACTCCCTTCAGGGGGCCCGCTACGAGCAGTACTTC
>.|TRBV28|TRBJ1-2|.
CASSLSGGSGYTF
TGTGCCAGCAGTTTAAGCGGGGGGAGCGGCTACACCTTC
>.|TRBV18|TRBJ1-1|.
CASSQRRNAEAFF
TGTGCCAGCTCACAGAGAAGAAACGCTGAAGCTTTCTTT
>.|TRBV5-1|TRBJ1-2|TRBD1
CASSQVPGQGNYGYTF
TGCGCCAGCAGCCAGGTCCCGGGACAGGGAAACTATGGCTACACCTTC
>once|TRBV29-1|TRBJ2-5|TRBD2
CSGTSGGSQETQYF
TGCAGCGGGACTAGCGGGGGCTCCCAAGAGACCCAGTACTTC
>.|TRBV9|TRBJ2-2|.
CASSTTGNTGELFF
TGTGCCAGCAGCACGACGGGGAACACCGGGGAGCTGTTTTTT
>.|TRBV7-2|TRBJ2-7|.
CASSLGGRQGTYEQYF
TGTGCCAGCAGCTTGGGGGGGCGGCAGGGAACGTACGAGCAGTACTTC
>.|TRBV27|TRBJ2-7|TRBD2
CASSGLAGSYEQYF
TGTGCCAGCAGCGGACTAGCGGGCTCCTACGAGCAGTACTTC
>.|TRBV12-5|TRBJ2-2|.
CASGLITSITGELFF
TGTGCTAGTGGTTTGATCACCAGTATCACCGGGGAGCTGTTTTTT
>.|TRBV19|TRBJ1-5|.
CASSIQVYSNQPQHF
TGTGCCAGTAGTATACAAGTCTATAGCAATCAGCCCCAGCATTTT
>.|TRBV7-3|TRBJ2-7|TRBD2
CASSKLGLAGGLPYEQYF
TGTGCCAGCAGCAAATTAGGACTAGCGGGAGGTCTACCCTACGAGCAGTACTTC
>.|TRBV11-3|TRBJ2-2|.
CASSLQDTGELFF
TGTGCCAGCAGCTTACAGGACACCGGGGAGCTGTTTTTT
>.|TRBV11-2|TRBJ2-7|.
CASSSQGGGEQYF
TGTGCCAGCAGCTCGCAGGGGGGAGGCGAGCAGTACTTC